Sequencing of this TCR beta chain was carried out in a study of T cell responses to AZD1222 COVID-19 vaccine. With respect to this clone: Its antigen is unidentified.

Only in-frame clones appear in the TCRdb table, and some are missing; sequencing was by immunoSEQ multiplex PCR. The sample carries around 150,000 clones, around 87% recorded once. Germline V gene lookup returns CDR1 SGHTA and CDR2 FQGNSA. Trimming stripped 1 base from V and 1 base from J, with 8 bases between. This CDR3 contains 15 residues. Pooling of second doses given at about 4 or about 12 weeks was done. General observations from the study: White British people made up most donors, females outnumbered males, and clonal diversity was possibly underestimated.

This receptor was obtained from an adult who received the AZD1222 COVID-19 vaccine. The chain links TRBV7-2 to TRBJ1-3, with a possible D match to TRBD1 (6 bases). Here the sequenced sample was peripheral blood, taken 28 days after the second AZD1222 dose. The CDR3 spells CASSLDTGSGNTIYF. CDR3 in DNA: TGTGCCAGCAGCTTAGACACAGGGTCTGGAAACACCATATATTTT.